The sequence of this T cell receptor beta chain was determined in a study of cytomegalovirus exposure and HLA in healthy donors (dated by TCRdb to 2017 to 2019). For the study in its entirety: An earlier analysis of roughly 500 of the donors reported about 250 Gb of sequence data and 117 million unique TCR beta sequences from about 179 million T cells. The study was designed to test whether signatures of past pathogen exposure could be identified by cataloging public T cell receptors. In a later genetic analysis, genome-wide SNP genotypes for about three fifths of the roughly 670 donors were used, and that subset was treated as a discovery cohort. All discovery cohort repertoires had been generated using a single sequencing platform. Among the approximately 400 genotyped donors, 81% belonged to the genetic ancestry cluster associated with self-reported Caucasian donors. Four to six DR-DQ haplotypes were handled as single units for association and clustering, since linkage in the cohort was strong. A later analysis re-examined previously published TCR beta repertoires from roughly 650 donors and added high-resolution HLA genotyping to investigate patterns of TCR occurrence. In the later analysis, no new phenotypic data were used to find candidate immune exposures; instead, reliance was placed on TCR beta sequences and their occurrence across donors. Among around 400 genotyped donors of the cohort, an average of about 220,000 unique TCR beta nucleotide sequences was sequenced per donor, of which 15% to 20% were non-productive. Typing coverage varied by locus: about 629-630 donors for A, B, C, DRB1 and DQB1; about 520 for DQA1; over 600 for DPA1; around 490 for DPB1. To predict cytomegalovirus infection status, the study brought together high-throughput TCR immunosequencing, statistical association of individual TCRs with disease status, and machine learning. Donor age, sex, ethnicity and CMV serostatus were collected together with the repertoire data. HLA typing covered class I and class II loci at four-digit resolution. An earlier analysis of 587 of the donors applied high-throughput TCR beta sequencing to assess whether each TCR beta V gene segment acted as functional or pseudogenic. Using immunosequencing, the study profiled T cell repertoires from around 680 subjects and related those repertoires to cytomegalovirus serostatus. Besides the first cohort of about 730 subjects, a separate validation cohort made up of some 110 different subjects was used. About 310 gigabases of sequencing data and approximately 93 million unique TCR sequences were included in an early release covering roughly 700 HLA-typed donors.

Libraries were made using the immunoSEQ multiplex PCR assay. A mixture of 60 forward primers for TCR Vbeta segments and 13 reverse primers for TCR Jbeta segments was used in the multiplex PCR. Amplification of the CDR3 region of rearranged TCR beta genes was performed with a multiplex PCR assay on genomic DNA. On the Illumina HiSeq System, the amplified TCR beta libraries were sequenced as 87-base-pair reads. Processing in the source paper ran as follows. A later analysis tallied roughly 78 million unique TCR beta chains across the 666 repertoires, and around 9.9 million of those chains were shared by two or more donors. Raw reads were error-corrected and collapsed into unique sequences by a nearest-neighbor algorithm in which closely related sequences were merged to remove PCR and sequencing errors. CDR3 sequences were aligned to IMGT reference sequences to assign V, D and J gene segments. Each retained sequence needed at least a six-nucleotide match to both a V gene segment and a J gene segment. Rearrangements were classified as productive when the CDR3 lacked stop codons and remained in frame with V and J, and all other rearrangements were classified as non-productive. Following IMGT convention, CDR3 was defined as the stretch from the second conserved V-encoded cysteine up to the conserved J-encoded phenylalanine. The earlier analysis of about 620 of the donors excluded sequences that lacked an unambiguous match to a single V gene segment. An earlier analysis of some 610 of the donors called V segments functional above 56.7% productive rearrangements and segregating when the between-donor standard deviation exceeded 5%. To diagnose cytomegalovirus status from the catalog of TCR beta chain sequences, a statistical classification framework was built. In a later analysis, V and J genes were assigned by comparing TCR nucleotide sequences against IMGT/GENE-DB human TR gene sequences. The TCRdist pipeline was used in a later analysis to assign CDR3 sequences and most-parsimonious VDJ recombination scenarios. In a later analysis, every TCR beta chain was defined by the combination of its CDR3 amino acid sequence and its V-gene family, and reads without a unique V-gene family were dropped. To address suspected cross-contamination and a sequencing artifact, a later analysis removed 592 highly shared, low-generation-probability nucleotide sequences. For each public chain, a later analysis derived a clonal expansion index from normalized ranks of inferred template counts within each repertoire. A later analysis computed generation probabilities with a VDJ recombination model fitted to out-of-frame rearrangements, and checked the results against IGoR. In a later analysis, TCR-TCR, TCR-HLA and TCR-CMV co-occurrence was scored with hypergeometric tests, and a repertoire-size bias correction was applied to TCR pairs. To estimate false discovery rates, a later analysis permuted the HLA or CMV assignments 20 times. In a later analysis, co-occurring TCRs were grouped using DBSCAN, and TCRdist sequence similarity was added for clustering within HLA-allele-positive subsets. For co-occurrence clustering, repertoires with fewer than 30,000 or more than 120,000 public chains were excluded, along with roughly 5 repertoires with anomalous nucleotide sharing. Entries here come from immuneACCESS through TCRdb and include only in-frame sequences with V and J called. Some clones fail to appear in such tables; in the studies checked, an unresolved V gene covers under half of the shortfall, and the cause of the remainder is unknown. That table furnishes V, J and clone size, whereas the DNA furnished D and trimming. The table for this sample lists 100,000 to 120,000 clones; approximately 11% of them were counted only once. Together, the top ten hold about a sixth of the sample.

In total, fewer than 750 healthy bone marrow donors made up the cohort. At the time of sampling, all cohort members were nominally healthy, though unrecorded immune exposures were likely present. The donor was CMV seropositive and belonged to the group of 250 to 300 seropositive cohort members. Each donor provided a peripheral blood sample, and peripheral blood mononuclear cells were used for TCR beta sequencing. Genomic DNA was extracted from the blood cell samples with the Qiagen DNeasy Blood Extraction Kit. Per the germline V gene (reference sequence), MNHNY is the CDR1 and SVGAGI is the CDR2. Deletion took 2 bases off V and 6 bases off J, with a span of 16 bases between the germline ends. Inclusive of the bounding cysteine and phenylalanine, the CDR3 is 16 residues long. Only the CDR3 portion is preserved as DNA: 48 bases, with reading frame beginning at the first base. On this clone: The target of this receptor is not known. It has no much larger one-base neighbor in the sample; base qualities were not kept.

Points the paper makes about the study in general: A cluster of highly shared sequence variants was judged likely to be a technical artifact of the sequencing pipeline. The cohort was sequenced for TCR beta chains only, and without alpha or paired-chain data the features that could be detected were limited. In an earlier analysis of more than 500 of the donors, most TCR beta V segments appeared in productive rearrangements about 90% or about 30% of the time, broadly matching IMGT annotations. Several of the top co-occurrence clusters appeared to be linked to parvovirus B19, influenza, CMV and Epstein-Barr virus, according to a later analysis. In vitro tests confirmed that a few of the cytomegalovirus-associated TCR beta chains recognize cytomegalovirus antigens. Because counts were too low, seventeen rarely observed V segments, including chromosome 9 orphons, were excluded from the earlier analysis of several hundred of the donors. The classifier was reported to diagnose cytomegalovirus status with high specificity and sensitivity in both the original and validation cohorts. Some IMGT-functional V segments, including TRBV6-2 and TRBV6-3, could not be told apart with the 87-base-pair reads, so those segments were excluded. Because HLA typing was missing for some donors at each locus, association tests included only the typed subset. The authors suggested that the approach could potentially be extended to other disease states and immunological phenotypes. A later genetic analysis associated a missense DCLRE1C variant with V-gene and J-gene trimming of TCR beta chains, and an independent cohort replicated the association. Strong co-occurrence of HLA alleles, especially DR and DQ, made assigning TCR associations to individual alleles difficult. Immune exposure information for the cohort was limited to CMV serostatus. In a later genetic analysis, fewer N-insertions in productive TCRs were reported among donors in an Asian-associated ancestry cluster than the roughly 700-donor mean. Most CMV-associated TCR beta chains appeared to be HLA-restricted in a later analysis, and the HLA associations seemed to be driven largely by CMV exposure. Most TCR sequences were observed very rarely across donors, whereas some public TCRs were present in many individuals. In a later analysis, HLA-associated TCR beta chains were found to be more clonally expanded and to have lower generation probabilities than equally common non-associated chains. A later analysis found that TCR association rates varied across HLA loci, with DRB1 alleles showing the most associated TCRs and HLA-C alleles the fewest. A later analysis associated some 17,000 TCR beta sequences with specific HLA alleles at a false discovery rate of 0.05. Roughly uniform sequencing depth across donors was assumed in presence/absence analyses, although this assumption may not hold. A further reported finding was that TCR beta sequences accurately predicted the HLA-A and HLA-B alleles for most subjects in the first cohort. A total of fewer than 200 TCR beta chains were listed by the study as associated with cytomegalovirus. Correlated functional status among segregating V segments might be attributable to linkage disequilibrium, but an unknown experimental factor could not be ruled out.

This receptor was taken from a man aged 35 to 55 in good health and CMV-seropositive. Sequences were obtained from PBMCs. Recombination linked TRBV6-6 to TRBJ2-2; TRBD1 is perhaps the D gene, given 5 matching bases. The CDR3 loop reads CASSYGHSKAAGELFF. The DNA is TGTGCCAGCAGTTACGGACACTCCAAGGCCGCCGGGGAGCTGTTTTTT.